Listed below are T cell receptor beta chains from one sample, sequenced in a study of T cell responses to AZD1222 COVID-19 vaccine. Sequencing used immunoSEQ multiplex PCR; TCRdb keeps in-frame clones, though not all of them. The sample contains 130,000 to 150,000 clones, roughly 88% of which appear only once. Sequencing was performed on peripheral blood, taken on day 0 of AZD1222 vaccination. The receptors here all came from an adult in good health. The CDR3 runs from the conserved cysteine through the conserved F or W. The order of the fields is clone size, CDR3 length, J gene, V gene, D gene, CDR3 protein, CDR3 DNA. A D gene is named only where the DNA matches it firmly. The size entry is marked missing in some rows and otherwise reads once, few, many or a size class.

. | 12 | TRBJ1-1 | TRBV2 | . | CASSQPNTEAFF | TGTGCCAGCAGTCAACCGAACACTGAAGCTTTCTTT
. | 14 | TRBJ1-1 | TRBV5-1 | TRBD1 | CASSWTGTDTEAFF | TGCGCCAGCAGCTGGACCGGGACAGACACTGAAGCTTTCTTT
. | 11 | TRBJ2-4 | TRBV6-5 | . | CASTFDGRQYF | TGTGCCAGCACCTTCGACGGACGGCAGTACTTC
. | 13 | TRBJ2-1 | TRBV5-1 | TRBD1 | CASSFYDRVEQFF | TGCGCCAGCAGCTTTTACGACAGGGTCGAGCAGTTCTTC
. | 17 | TRBJ2-2 | TRBV9 | TRBD2 | CASSVVWLAGGPGELFF | TGTGCCAGCAGCGTAGTATGGCTAGCGGGGGGGCCCGGGGAGCTGTTTTTT
few | 13 | TRBJ2-5 | TRBV7-3 | . | CASSLSVQETQYF | TGTGCCAGCAGCTTAAGTGTCCAAGAGACCCAGTACTTC
once | 14 | TRBJ2-7 | TRBV5-1 | . | CASSFAGVSNEQYF | TGCGCCAGCAGCTTCGCAGGGGTATCCAACGAGCAGTACTTC
. | 15 | TRBJ2-7 | TRBV7-9 | . | CASSQQGGPDYEQYF | TGTGCCAGCAGCCAACAGGGTGGGCCAGACTACGAGCAGTACTTC
. | 16 | TRBJ2-1 | TRBV10-1 | TRBD1 | CASSADRGWAYNEQFF | TGCGCCAGCAGTGCTGACAGGGGTTGGGCCTACAATGAGCAGTTCTTC
. | 16 | TRBJ2-7 | TRBV9 | TRBD2 | CASSVGLAGGGYEQYF | TGTGCCAGCAGCGTAGGACTAGCGGGGGGCGGATACGAGCAGTACTTC
once | 13 | TRBJ1-2 | TRBV6-5 | . | CASSYDRDYGYTF | TGTGCCAGCAGTTACGACAGAGACTATGGCTACACCTTC
. | 15 | TRBJ1-4 | TRBV4-2 | . | CASSQVGEGDEKLFF | TGTGCCAGCAGCCAAGTTGGGGAGGGGGATGAAAAACTGTTTTTT
. | 14 | TRBJ1-2 | TRBV21-1 | . | CASSKTAGGYGYTF | TGTGCCAGCAGCAAAACGGCAGGGGGGTATGGCTACACCTTC
. | 17 | TRBJ1-5 | TRBV5-5 | TRBD1 | CASSTRQGGGDNQPQHF | TGTGCCAGCAGCACCCGACAGGGCGGAGGGGATAATCAGCCCCAGCATTTT
. | 16 | TRBJ1-5 | TRBV15 | TRBD1 | CATSRAGQGVVQPQHF | TGTGCCACCAGCAGAGCTGGACAGGGGGTAGTACAGCCCCAGCATTTT
once | 18 | TRBJ2-5 | TRBV7-8 | TRBD2 | CASSPGLAGARWIETQYF | TGTGCCAGCAGCCCGGGACTAGCGGGGGCCCGTTGGATAGAGACCCAGTACTTC
. | 15 | TRBJ2-2 | TRBV5-1 | . | CASSLDSWGTGELFF | TGCGCCAGCAGCTTGGACAGCTGGGGCACCGGGGAGCTGTTTTTT
once | 13 | TRBJ1-1 | TRBV3-1/TRBV3-2 | . | CASSYNTNTEAFF | TGTGCCAGCAGCTACAACACGAACACTGAAGCTTTCTTT
. | 13 | TRBJ1-1 | TRBV12-3/TRBV12-4 | . | CASSSGLNTEAFF | TGTGCCAGCAGTTCCGGTTTAAACACTGAAGCTTTCTTT
. | 16 | TRBJ1-1 | TRBV18 | . | CASSPGRLGEDTEAFF | TGTGCCAGCTCACCAGGAAGGCTGGGAGAGGACACTGAAGCTTTCTTT
. | 12 | TRBJ1-2 | TRBV30 | TRBD1 | CAWWTGSHGYTF | TGTGCCTGGTGGACAGGGAGTCATGGCTACACCTTC
. | 15 | TRBJ2-7 | TRBV7-3 | TRBD1 | CASSLGAQGVYEQYF | TGTGCCAGCAGCTTAGGTGCCCAGGGGGTATACGAGCAGTACTTC
. | 12 | TRBJ2-7 | TRBV6-5 | TRBD1 | CASEDREYEQYF | TGTGCCAGCGAAGACAGGGAGTACGAGCAGTACTTC
. | 14 | TRBJ1-1 | TRBV5-4 | . | CASSLGPRGTEAFF | TGTGCCAGCAGCTTGGGTCCCCGGGGAACTGAAGCTTTCTTT
once | 13 | TRBJ2-2 | TRBV12-3/TRBV12-4 | . | CASSFEGYLELFF | TGTGCCAGCAGTTTTGAGGGGTACCTCGAGCTGTTTTTT
. | 17 | TRBJ2-6 | TRBV6-2/TRBV6-3 | . | CASSPPRAGSGANVLTF | TGTGCCAGCAGTCCCCCCCGGGCGGGCTCTGGGGCCAACGTCCTGACTTTC
. | 12 | TRBJ2-1 | TRBV12-3/TRBV12-4 | . | CASSFLSNEQFF | TGTGCCAGCAGTTTTCTCAGCAATGAGCAGTTCTTC
once | 16 | TRBJ1-6 | TRBV2 | TRBD1 | CASSVGQATLNSPLHF | TGTGCCAGCAGTGTGGGACAGGCAACCCTTAATTCACCCCTCCACTTT
. | 14 | TRBJ2-1 | TRBV6-1 | . | CASSERTGFYEQFF | TGTGCCAGCAGTGAACGAACGGGTTTCTATGAGCAGTTCTTC
. | 16 | TRBJ2-6 | TRBV7-3 | . | CASSLIGQTGANVLTF | TGTGCCAGCAGCTTAATCGGGCAGACTGGGGCCAACGTCCTGACTTTC
. | 16 | TRBJ1-6 | TRBV7-9 | . | CASSFEGGAKGSPLHF | TGTGCCAGCAGCTTCGAGGGGGGGGCCAAGGGTTCACCCCTCCACTTT
. | 16 | TRBJ1-1 | TRBV5-4 | TRBD1 | CASSFNRGAQNTEAFF | TGTGCCAGCAGCTTTAACAGGGGCGCCCAGAACACTGAAGCTTTCTTT
. | 16 | TRBJ1-3 | TRBV11-3 | . | CASSPPDSFSGNTIYF | TGTGCCAGCAGCCCCCCGGACAGCTTCTCTGGAAACACCATATATTTT
. | 13 | TRBJ1-2 | TRBV5-1 | . | CASSLTVSGGYTF | TGCGCCAGCAGCTTGACAGTTTCAGGAGGCTACACCTTC
. | 14 | TRBJ2-3 | TRBV7-6 | TRBD2 | CASSPSGGADTQYF | TGTGCCAGCAGCCCTAGCGGGGGGGCAGATACGCAGTATTTT
. | 14 | TRBJ1-5 | TRBV7-2 | TRBD1 | CASSVRGGNQPQHF | TGTGCCAGCAGCGTCAGGGGGGGCAATCAGCCCCAGCATTTT
few | 11 | TRBJ1-5 | TRBV12-3/TRBV12-4 | . | CASSSGQPQHF | TGTGCCAGCAGTTCCGGTCAGCCCCAGCATTTT
. | 15 | TRBJ2-3 | TRBV9 | . | CASSVRRTSTDTQYF | TGTGCCAGCAGCGTCCGGAGGACTAGCACAGATACGCAGTATTTT
. | 10 | TRBJ1-2 | TRBV20-1 | . | CSVQGDGYTF | TGCAGTGTTCAAGGGGATGGCTACACCTTC
. | 11 | TRBJ2-1 | TRBV5-1 | . | CASSLDREQFF | TGCGCCAGCAGCTTGGATAGAGAGCAGTTCTTC
. | 12 | TRBJ1-5 | TRBV7-3 | . | CAKTGSHQPQHF | TGTGCCAAGACGGGGTCCCATCAGCCCCAGCATTTT
. | 14 | TRBJ1-1 | TRBV6-5 | . | CASSYSRTRIQAFF | TGTGCCAGCAGTTACTCGAGGACCAGGATTCAAGCTTTCTTT
. | 14 | TRBJ1-4 | TRBV5-8 | . | CASSPTRRSEKLFF | TGTGCCAGCAGCCCAACGCGGCGGTCCGAAAAACTGTTTTTT
. | 15 | TRBJ1-2 | TRBV4-1 | TRBD1 | CASSPIHGTGYGYTF | TGCGCCAGCAGTCCAATCCACGGGACAGGGTATGGCTACACCTTC
. | 14 | TRBJ2-1 | TRBV28 | TRBD2 | CASTGGLSYNEQFF | TGTGCCAGTACGGGGGGGCTAAGTTACAATGAGCAGTTCTTC
. | 13 | TRBJ1-1 | TRBV14 | . | CASSQGGLSEAFF | TGTGCCAGCAGCCAAGGAGGTCTGAGTGAAGCTTTCTTT